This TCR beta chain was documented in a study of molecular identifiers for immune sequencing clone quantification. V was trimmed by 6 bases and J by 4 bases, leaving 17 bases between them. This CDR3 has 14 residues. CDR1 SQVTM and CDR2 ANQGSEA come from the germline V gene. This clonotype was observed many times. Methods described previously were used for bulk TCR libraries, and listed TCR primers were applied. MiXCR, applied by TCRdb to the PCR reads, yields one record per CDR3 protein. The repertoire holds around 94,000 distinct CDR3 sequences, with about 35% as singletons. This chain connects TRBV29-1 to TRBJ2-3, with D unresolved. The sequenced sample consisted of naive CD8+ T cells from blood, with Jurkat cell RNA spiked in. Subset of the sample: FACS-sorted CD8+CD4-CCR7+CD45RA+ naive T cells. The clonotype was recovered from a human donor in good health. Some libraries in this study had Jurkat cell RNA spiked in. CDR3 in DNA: TGCAGCGTCCCTGGTGGTGTGGCCCCAGATACGCAGTATTTT. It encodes CSVPGGVAPDTQYF.